Listed below are T cell receptor beta chains from one sample, sequenced in a study of cytomegalovirus exposure and HLA in healthy donors. Libraries were prepared by immunoSEQ multiplex PCR; TCRdb keeps only in-frame clonotypes and omits some of them. The sample lists 70,000 to 95,000 clones, 60% to 85% occurring once. The sequencing input was PBMCs. Receptor source: a man aged 25 to 45 in good health and CMV-seropositive. Both conserved end residues are part of each CDR3. The D gene is left open where the match is weak. Size is omitted from some rows. Given values are once, few, many or a class for expanded clones.

abundance,j_gene,d_gene,v_gene,CDR3nt,CDR3aa
NA,TRBJ2-5,TRBD1,TRBV28,TGTGCCAGCAGGGCCGGGACAGAGTACTTC,CASRAGTEYF
once,TRBJ2-2,NA,TRBV5-1,TGCGCCAGCAGTACGTTTCGGGGGATGAACACCGGGGAGCTGTTTTTT,CASSTFRGMNTGELFF
NA,TRBJ1-1,TRBD1,TRBV7-6,TGTGCCAGTAAAAGGGGGCCGAACACTGAAGCTTTCTTT,CASKRGPNTEAFF
few,TRBJ1-6,TRBD1,TRBV7-9,TGTGCCAGCACCCCCGGACAGGGCGATTCACCCCTCCACTTT,CASTPGQGDSPLHF
NA,TRBJ2-1,TRBD1,TRBV5-1,TGCGCCAGCAGCTTGTCCGGGACAGGGGTAAATGAGCAGTTCTTC,CASSLSGTGVNEQFF
NA,TRBJ1-1,NA,TRBV12-5,TGTGCTAGTGGTTTGACGAGCCCTCCGAACACTGAAGCTTTCTTT,CASGLTSPPNTEAFF
NA,TRBJ2-7,NA,TRBV18,TGTGCCAGCTCACCACTTCCGACTCTAACAGGTCAGCCGTCCGAGCAGTACTTC,CASSPLPTLTGQPSEQYF
NA,TRBJ2-3,NA,TRBV6-1,TGTGCCAGCAGTGAAGCGCTAGGTTCTAGCACAGATACGCAGTATTTT,CASSEALGSSTDTQYF
NA,TRBJ1-1,TRBD1,TRBV19,TGTGCCATTCGACAGGGGAGGAACACTGAAGCTTTCTTT,CAIRQGRNTEAFF
NA,TRBJ2-2,NA,TRBV19,TGTGCCAGTAGTACACTAGGCATACGAGCCGGGGAGCTGTTTTTT,CASSTLGIRAGELFF
NA,TRBJ1-1,NA,TRBV4-1,TGCGCCAGCAGCCACCCGAGGAACACTGAAGCTTTCTTT,CASSHPRNTEAFF
NA,TRBJ1-1,NA,TRBV9,TGTGCCAGCAGCCCCCAAGCAGGCCGGAACACTGAAGCTTTCTTT,CASSPQAGRNTEAFF
NA,TRBJ1-1,TRBD1,TRBV4-1,TGCGCCAGCAGCCAAGGGGACAGTGGGACGAAAGCTTTCTTT,CASSQGDSGTKAFF
NA,TRBJ2-1,TRBD2,TRBV6-6,TGTGCCAGCAGTATAGCGGGGGGATCCTACAATGAGCAGTTCTTC,CASSIAGGSYNEQFF
NA,TRBJ1-5,TRBD1,TRBV6-5,TGTGCCAGCAGTCGGACAGGGGGGTATCAGCCCCAGCATTTT,CASSRTGGYQPQHF
once,TRBJ1-2,NA,TRBV4-2,TGTGCCAGCAGCCAAGATCAGCTTAGGCAGGGAGGGAACTATGGCTACACCTTC,CASSQDQLRQGGNYGYTF
NA,TRBJ1-2,TRBD1,TRBV19,TGTGCCAGTGGGCGGACAGGGCTCTACGACTATGGCTACACCTTC,CASGRTGLYDYGYTF
NA,TRBJ2-6,NA,TRBV28,TGTGCCAGCAGTTTAGCGGAGATCTCTGGGGCCAACGTCCTGACTTTC,CASSLAEISGANVLTF
NA,TRBJ1-2,TRBD1,TRBV4-3,TGCGCCAGCAGCCAACCTGGACAGGGTGCTGGTGGCTACACCTTC,CASSQPGQGAGGYTF
NA,TRBJ2-7,TRBD2,TRBV27,TGTGCCAGCATAGCGGGAGGACCCTTCTACGAGCAGTACTTC,CASIAGGPFYEQYF
NA,TRBJ1-1,NA,TRBV9,TGTGCCAGCATGGAACAGGCCACGAACACTGAAGCTTTCTTT,CASMEQATNTEAFF
NA,TRBJ2-2,TRBD1,TRBV9,TGTGCCAGCAGCGCACGGACAGGGGATCCCGGGGAGCTGTTTTTT,CASSARTGDPGELFF